The rows below give T cell receptor beta chains drawn from one sample of a study of identifying expanded T cells in peripheral blood. Generated by immunoSEQ multiplex PCR, the TCRdb table keeps only in-frame clones and is missing some. This table has 50,000 to 65,000 clones, 89% appearing once. Sample: blood. All receptors come from a person aged 18 to 69 in good health. CDR3s include the opening cysteine and the closing phenylalanine or tryptophan. The D gene is left open where the match is weak. Only part of the rows carry a size: once, few, many, or a class if the clone is expanded.

TRBV9	-	TRBJ2-3	TRBD2	CASSEGLAGGHSTDTQYF	TGTGCCAGCAGCGAGGGACTAGCGGGGGGCCATAGCACAGATACGCAGTATTTT
TRBV4-2	few	TRBJ1-5	-	CASSQEDSSYQPQHF	TGTGCCAGCAGCCAAGAGGACAGCTCTTATCAGCCCCAGCATTTT
TRBV9	-	TRBJ2-3	TRBD1	CASAATGGSHTQYF	TGTGCCAGCGCGGCGACAGGGGGCTCCCATACGCAGTATTTT
TRBV19	-	TRBJ2-3	-	CASSVPGSTDTQYF	TGTGCCAGTAGTGTTCCCGGGAGCACAGATACGCAGTATTTT
TRBV11-2	-	TRBJ2-7	-	CASRGQQGPSYEQYF	TGTGCCAGCAGGGGTCAGCAGGGGCCCTCCTACGAGCAGTACTTC
TRBV30	-	TRBJ1-2	-	CAWNPQGGLYGYTF	TGTGCCTGGAACCCGCAGGGTGGCCTCTATGGCTACACCTTC
TRBV6-5	once	TRBJ2-7	-	CASSQKTYEQYF	TGTGCCAGCAGTCAAAAGACCTACGAGCAGTACTTC
TRBV7-2	-	TRBJ2-7	-	CASSLSRVGEQYF	TGTGCCAGCAGCTTATCCAGAGTGGGAGAGCAGTACTTC
TRBV30	-	TRBJ1-2	TRBD1	CAWRGQGRDGYTF	TGTGCCTGGAGGGGACAGGGTAGGGATGGCTACACCTTC
TRBV27	few	TRBJ1-5	-	CASRTGGGNQPQHF	TGTGCCAGCCGGACGGGGGGAGGCAATCAGCCCCAGCATTTT
TRBV7-2	-	TRBJ2-3	-	CASSLGTDTQYF	TGTGCCAGCAGCTTAGGAACAGATACGCAGTATTTT
TRBV10-1	-	TRBJ2-1	TRBD2	CASRAASGYNEQFF	TGCGCCAGCCGTGCGGCTAGCGGCTACAATGAGCAGTTCTTC
TRBV27	once	TRBJ2-5	TRBD2	CASSGVAGGRRETQYF	TGTGCCAGCAGCGGGGTAGCGGGGGGGCGTCGAGAGACCCAGTACTTC
TRBV13	-	TRBJ2-4	-	CASSLVGTDKNIQYF	TGTGCCAGCAGCTTAGTTGGGACGGACAAAAACATTCAGTACTTC
TRBV27	-	TRBJ2-7	TRBD1	CASSVTGFYEQYF	TGTGCCAGCAGCGTGACAGGGTTCTACGAGCAGTACTTC
TRBV6-5	-	TRBJ1-1	-	CASSYPGGGEAFF	TGTGCCAGCAGTTACCCCGGTGGGGGTGAAGCTTTCTTT
TRBV18	once	TRBJ1-2	-	CASHPPTVFSSRGYTF	TGTGCCAGCCACCCGCCGACAGTTTTCAGTTCTCGTGGCTACACCTTC
TRBV15	-	TRBJ2-1	TRBD2	CATSRVLRETRLKAHEQFF	TGTGCCACCAGCAGAGTTTTGCGGGAGACCCGTTTAAAAGCGCATGAGCAGTTCTTC
TRBV5-1	-	TRBJ1-1	-	CASSPREGTGTEAFF	TGCGCCAGCAGCCCCCGCGAGGGAACTGGGACTGAAGCTTTCTTT
TRBV2	-	TRBJ1-1	TRBD1	CASMTDRGAEAFF	TGTGCCAGCATGACGGACAGGGGGGCTGAAGCTTTCTTT
TRBV7-9	-	TRBJ2-5	-	CASSSGQYQETQYF	TGTGCCAGCAGCAGCGGCCAGTACCAAGAGACCCAGTACTTC
TRBV7-8	-	TRBJ2-3	TRBD2	CASSLLGGRDTQYF	TGTGCCAGCAGCTTATTGGGGGGGAGAGATACGCAGTATTTT
TRBV7-2	-	TRBJ1-5	-	CASSLGIQANQPQHF	TGTGCCAGCAGCTTAGGGATTCAGGCGAATCAGCCCCAGCATTTT
TRBV5-1	-	TRBJ2-5	TRBD2	CASSLTSGRGETQYF	TGCGCCAGCAGCTTGACTAGCGGGAGGGGAGAGACCCAGTACTTC
TRBV15	-	TRBJ2-7	-	CATSRVLDNSYEQYF	TGTGCCACCAGCAGAGTATTGGACAACTCCTACGAGCAGTACTTC
TRBV13	-	TRBJ2-7	-	CASSSDSFRYEQYF	TGTGCCAGCAGCTCAGACTCATTCCGGTACGAGCAGTACTTC
TRBV9	-	TRBJ1-3	-	CASSSNTGNTIYF	TGTGCCAGCAGCTCAAACACAGGGAACACCATATATTTT
TRBV7-3	-	TRBJ2-1	TRBD2	CASSPSGREGEQFF	TGTGCCAGCAGCCCTAGCGGGAGGGAGGGTGAGCAGTTCTTC
TRBV19	-	TRBJ1-5	-	CASIRERAVNQPQHF	TGTGCCAGTATTCGAGAGAGGGCAGTCAATCAGCCCCAGCATTTT
TRBV20-1	few	TRBJ1-2	-	CSANEAYGYTF	TGCAGTGCTAACGAAGCCTATGGCTACACCTTC
TRBV4-1	-	TRBJ2-2	-	CASRTANTGELFF	TGCGCCAGCAGAACGGCGAACACCGGGGAGCTGTTTTTT
TRBV28	-	TRBJ1-1	-	CASSFQEEEAFF	TGTGCCAGCAGTTTCCAGGAGGAGGAAGCTTTCTTT
TRBV7-2	-	TRBJ1-1	-	CASSLAWGENTEAFF	TGTGCCAGCAGCTTAGCTTGGGGGGAGAACACTGAAGCTTTCTTT
TRBV9	-	TRBJ2-5	-	CASSADPGRLETQYF	TGTGCCAGCAGCGCCGACCCGGGACGTTTGGAGACCCAGTACTTC
TRBV28	-	TRBJ2-2	TRBD2	CASSPSGRANTGELFF	TGTGCCAGCAGTCCGAGCGGGAGGGCGAACACCGGGGAGCTGTTTTTT
TRBV4-2	-	TRBJ2-7	TRBD1	CASSLGGQGAQEQYF	TGTGCCAGCAGCCTAGGCGGACAGGGGGCGCAAGAGCAGTACTTC
TRBV18	-	TRBJ2-5	-	CASSPMESTQYF	TGTGCCAGCTCACCAATGGAATCGACCCAGTACTTC
TRBV9	once	TRBJ2-2	-	CASSVDAGNTGELFF	TGTGCCAGCAGCGTAGACGCAGGGAACACCGGGGAGCTGTTTTTT
TRBV29-1	-	TRBJ2-3	-	CSVEDPTTDTQYF	TGCAGCGTTGAAGATCCAACCACAGATACGCAGTATTTT
TRBV29-1	-	TRBJ1-2	-	CSVEAGGYTF	TGCAGCGTTGAGGCGGGAGGCTACACCTTC